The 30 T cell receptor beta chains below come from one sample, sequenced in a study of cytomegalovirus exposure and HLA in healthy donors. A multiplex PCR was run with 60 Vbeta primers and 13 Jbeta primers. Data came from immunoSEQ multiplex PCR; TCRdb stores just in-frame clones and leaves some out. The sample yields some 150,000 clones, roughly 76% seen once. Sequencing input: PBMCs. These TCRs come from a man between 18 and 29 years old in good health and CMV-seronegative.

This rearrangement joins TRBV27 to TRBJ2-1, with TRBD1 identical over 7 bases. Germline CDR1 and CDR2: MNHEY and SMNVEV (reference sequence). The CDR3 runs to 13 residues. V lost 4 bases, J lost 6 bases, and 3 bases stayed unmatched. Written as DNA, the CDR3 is TGTGCCAGCAGTTGGGACAGCGTCAATGAGCAGTTCTTC. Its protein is CASSWDSVNEQFF.

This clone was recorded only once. DNA for the CDR3: TGTGCCAGTAGTATAGATCCGGGGAACACTGAAGCTTTCTTT. This encodes CASSIDPGNTEAFF. This chain links TRBV19 with TRBJ1-1; the D is unclear. The CDR3 covers 14 residues. Germline V gives CDR1 LNHDA, CDR2 SQIVND (reference sequence). The ends were cut back, 0 bases at V and 1 base at J, with 6 bases in the middle.

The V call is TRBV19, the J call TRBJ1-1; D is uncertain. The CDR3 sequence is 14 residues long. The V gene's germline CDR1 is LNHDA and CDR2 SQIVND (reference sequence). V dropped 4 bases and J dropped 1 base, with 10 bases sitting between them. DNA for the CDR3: TGTGCCAGTAGTAGCTGGGAGGCGAACACTGAAGCTTTCTTT. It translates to CASSSWEANTEAFF. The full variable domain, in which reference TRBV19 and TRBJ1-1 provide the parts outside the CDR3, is DGGITQSPKYLFRKEGQNVTLSCEQNLNHDAMYWYRQDPGQGLRLIYYSQIVNDFQKGDIAEGYSVSREKKESFPLTVTSAQKNPTAFYLCASSSWEANTEAFFGQGTRLTVV.

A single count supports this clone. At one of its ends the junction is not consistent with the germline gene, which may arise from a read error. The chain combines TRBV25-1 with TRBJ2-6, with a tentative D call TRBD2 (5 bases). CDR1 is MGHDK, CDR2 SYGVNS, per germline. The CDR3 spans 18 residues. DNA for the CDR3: TGTGCCAGCTTCCCCGAGGGTGCGCTCCCCTCTGGAGCCAACGTCCTGACTTTC. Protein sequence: CASFPEGALPSGANVLTF.

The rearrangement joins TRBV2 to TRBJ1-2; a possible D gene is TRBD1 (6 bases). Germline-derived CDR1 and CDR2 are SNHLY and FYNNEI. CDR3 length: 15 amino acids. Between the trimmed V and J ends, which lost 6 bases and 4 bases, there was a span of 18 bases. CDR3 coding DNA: TGTGCCAGCAGACAGGGCTCACTTTTAACCTATGGCTACACCTTC. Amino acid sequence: CASRQGSLLTYGYTF. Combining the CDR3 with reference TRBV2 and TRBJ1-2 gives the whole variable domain EPEVTQTPSHQVTQMGQEVILRCVPISNHLYFYWYRQILGQKVEFLVSFYNNEISEKSEIFDDQFSVERPDGSNFTLKIRSTKLEDSAMYFCASRQGSLLTYGYTFGSGTRLTVV.

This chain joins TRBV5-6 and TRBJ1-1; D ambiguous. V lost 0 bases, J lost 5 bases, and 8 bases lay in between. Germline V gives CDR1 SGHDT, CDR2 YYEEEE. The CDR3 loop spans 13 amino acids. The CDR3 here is CASSLGSRTEAFF. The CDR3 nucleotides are TGTGCCAGCAGCTTGGGGAGTAGAACTGAAGCTTTCTTT.

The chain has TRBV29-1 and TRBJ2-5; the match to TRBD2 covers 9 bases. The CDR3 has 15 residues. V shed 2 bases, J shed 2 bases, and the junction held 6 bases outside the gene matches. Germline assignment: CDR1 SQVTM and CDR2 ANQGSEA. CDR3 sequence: CSVEWVAGVQETQYF. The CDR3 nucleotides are TGCAGCGTTGAATGGGTAGCGGGAGTTCAAGAGACCCAGTACTTC.

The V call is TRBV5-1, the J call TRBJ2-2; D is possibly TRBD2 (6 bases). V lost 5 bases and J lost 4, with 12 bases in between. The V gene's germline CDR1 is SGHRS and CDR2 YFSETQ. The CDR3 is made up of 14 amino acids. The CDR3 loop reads CASREDYSTGELFF. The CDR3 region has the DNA TGCGCCAGCAGAGAGGACTACTCCACCGGGGAGCTGTTTTTT.

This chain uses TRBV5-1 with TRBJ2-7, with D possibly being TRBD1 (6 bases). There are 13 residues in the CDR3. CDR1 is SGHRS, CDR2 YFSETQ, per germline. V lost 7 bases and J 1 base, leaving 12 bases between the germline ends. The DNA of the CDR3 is TGCGCCAGCGGACCGGACAGATCCTACGAGCAGTACTTC. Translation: CASGPDRSYEQYF.

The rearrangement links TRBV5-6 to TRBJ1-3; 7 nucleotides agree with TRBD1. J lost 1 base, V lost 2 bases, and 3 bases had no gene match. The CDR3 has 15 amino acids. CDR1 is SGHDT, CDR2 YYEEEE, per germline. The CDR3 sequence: CASSFDRVSGNTIYF. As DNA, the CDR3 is TGTGCCAGCAGCTTCGACAGGGTTTCTGGAAACACCATATATTTT. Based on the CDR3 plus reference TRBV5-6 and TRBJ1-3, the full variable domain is DAGVTQSPTHLIKTRGQQVTLRCSPKSGHDTVSWYQQALGQGPQFIFQYYEEEERQRGNFPDRFSGHQFPNYSSELNVNALLLGDSALYLCASSFDRVSGNTIYFGEGSWLTVV.

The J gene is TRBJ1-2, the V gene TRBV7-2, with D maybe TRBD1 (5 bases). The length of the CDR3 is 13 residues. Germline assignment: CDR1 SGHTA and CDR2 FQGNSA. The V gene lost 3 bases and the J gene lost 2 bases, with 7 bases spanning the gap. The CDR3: CASSFRQNYGYTF. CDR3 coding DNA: TGTGCCAGCAGCTTTCGACAGAACTATGGCTACACCTTC.

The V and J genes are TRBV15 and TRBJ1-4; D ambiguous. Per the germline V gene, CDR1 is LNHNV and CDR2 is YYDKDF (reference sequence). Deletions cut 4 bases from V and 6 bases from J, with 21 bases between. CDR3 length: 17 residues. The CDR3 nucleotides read TGTGCCACCAGCACCGGCCGTGAGGCCTCGATAGATGAAAAACTGTTTTTT. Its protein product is CATSTGREASIDEKLFF.

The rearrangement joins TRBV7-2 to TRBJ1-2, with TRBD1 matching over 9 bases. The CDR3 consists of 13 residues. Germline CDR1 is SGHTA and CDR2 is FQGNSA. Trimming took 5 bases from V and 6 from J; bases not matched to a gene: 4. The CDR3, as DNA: TGTGCCAGCAGCCCGGACAGGGGCAATGGCTACACCTTC. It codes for CASSPDRGNGYTF.

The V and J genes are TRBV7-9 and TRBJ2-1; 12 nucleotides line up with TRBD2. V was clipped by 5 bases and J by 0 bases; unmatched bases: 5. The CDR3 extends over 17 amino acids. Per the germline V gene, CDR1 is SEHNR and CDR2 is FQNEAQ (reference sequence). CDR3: CASSPRLAGVSYNEQFF. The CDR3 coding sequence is TGTGCCAGCAGCCCCCGACTAGCGGGGGTCTCCTACAATGAGCAGTTCTTC.

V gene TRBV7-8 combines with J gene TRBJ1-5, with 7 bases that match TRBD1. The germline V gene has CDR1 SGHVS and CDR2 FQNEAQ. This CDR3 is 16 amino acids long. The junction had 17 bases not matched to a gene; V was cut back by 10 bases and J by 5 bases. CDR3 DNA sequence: TGTGCCACTCAACCCACCTCCGGCAGGGGGGATCAGCCCCAGCATTTT. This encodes CATQPTSGRGDQPQHF.

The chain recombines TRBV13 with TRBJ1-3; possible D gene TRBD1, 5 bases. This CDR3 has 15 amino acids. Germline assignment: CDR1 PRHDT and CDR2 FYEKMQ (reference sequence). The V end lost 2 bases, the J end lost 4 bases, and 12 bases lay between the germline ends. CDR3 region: CASSLWIGEGNTIYF. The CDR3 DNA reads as TGTGCCAGCAGCTTATGGATAGGGGAAGGAAACACCATATATTTT.

The CDR3 region has the DNA TGTGCCAGCTGGCGGGGTATGAACACTGAAGCTTTCTTT. Translating gives CASWRGMNTEAFF. The rearrangement uses TRBV6-5 and TRBJ1-1; unclear D gene. Per the germline V gene, CDR1 is MNHEY and CDR2 is SVGAGI. V was cut by 8 bases and J by 0 bases, with 10 bases left in between. CDR3 length: 13 amino acids.

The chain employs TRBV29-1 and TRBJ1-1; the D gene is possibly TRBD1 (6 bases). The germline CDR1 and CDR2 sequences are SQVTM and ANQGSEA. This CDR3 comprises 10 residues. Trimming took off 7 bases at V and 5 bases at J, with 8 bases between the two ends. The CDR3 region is CSGGGTEAFF. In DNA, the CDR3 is TGCAGCGGAGGGGGAACTGAAGCTTTCTTT.

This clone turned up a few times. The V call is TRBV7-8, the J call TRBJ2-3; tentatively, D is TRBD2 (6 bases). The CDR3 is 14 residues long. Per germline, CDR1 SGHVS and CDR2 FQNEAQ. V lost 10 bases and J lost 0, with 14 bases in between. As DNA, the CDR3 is TGTGCCACTGCCAAAGGGACTAGCACAGATACGCAGTATTTT. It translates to CATAKGTSTDTQYF.

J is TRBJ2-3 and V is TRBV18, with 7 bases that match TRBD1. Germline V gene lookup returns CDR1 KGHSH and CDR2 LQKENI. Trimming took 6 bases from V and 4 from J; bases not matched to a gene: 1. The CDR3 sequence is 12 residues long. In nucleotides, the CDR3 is TGTGCCAGCTCTCAGGGGGCAGATACGCAGTATTTT. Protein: CASSQGADTQYF.

The CDR3 loop is CASSPLAGVGVGELFF. The CDR3 DNA follows: TGTGCCAGCAGCCCTCTAGCGGGAGTAGGGGTCGGGGAGCTGTTTTTT. This chain uses TRBV11-3 with TRBJ2-2; 10 bases fit TRBD2. The CDR3 consists of 16 residues. Trimming cost V 5 bases and J 7 bases; bases outside gene matches: 10. CDR1 and CDR2 (germline): SGHNT, YENEEA.

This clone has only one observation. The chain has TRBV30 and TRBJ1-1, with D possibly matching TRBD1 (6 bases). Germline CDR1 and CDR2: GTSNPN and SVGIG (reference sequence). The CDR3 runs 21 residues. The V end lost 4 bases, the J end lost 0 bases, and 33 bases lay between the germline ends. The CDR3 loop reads CAWINRGGPRARVAVNTEAFF. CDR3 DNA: TGTGCCTGGATTAACCGGGGGGGGCCCCGGGCGAGGGTCGCGGTGAACACTGAAGCTTTCTTT.

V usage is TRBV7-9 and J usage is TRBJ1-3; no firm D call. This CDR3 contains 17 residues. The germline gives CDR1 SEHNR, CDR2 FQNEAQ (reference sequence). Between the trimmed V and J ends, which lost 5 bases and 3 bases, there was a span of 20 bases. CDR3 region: CASSPLDGRPFGNTIYF. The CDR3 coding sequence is TGTGCCAGCAGCCCTCTGGACGGGAGGCCCTTTGGAAACACCATATATTTT.

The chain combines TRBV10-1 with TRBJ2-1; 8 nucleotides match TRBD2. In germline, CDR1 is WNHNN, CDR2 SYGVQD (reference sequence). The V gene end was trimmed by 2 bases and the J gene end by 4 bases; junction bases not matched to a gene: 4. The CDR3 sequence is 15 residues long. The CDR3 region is CASSEILADYNEQFF. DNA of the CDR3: TGCGCCAGCAGTGAGATACTAGCGGATTACAATGAGCAGTTCTTC.

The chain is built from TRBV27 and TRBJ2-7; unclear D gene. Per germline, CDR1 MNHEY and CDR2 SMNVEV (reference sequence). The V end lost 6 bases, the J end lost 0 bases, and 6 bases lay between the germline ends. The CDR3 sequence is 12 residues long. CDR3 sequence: CASRGSSYEQYF. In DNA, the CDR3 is TGTGCCAGCAGGGGCAGCTCCTACGAGCAGTACTTC.

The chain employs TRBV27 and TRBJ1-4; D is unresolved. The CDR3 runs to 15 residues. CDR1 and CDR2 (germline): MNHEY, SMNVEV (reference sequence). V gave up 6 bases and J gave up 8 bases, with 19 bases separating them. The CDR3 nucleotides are TGTGCCAGCAGGCAGCGATTGGCCGAGAGGGAAAAACTGTTTTTT. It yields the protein CASRQRLAEREKLFF.

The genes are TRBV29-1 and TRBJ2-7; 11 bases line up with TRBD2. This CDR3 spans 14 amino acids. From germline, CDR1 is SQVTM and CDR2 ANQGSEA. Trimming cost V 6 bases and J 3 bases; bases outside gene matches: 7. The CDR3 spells CSVGLLAGGYEQYF. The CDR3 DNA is TGCAGCGTGGGCCTCCTAGCGGGAGGCTACGAGCAGTACTTC.

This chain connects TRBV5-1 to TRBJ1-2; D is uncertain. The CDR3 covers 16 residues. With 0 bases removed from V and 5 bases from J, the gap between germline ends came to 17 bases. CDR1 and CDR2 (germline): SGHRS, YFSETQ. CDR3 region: CASSLGGSNIGYGYTF. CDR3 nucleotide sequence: TGCGCCAGCAGCTTGGGCGGGTCCAATATAGGTTATGGCTACACCTTC. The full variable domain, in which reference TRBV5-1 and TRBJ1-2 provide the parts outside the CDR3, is KAGVTQTPRYLIKTRGQQVTLSCSPISGHRSVSWYQQTPGQGLQFLFEYFSETQRNKGNFPGRFSGRQFSNSRSEMNVSTLELGDSALYLCASSLGGSNIGYGYTFGSGTRLTVV.

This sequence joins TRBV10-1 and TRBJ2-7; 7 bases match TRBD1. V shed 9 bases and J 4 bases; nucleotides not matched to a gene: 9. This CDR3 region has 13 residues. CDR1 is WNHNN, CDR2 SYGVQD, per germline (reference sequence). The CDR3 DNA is TGCGCCAGAGAGGGGGCAAGGAGGTACGAGCAGTACTTC. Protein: CAREGARRYEQYF.

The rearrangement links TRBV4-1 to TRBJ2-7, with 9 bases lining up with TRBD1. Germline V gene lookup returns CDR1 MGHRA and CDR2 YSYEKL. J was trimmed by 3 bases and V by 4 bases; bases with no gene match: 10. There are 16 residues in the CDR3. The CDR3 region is CASSPGPGQGHYEQYF. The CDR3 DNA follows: TGCGCCAGCAGCCCCGGTCCGGGACAGGGACACTACGAGCAGTACTTC.